The 31 T cell receptor beta chains below come from one sample, sequenced in a study of beta chain features in type 1 diabetes. Broader study findings: People with Type 1 diabetes carried modestly yet significantly shorter TCRB CDR3s in all four CD4+ subsets.

Expressed TCRB transcripts were sequenced because the isolated RNA had all been reverse transcribed beforehand. Data came from immunoSEQ multiplex PCR; TCRdb stores just in-frame clones and leaves some out. Here the sample spans more than 300,000 clones, around 13% being singletons. The antigens for these receptors are not known. Sequences were obtained from naive CD4+ T cells from blood. The receptors stem from a woman under 30 with type 1 diabetes.

This clone was found a few times. The chain couples TRBV7-2 to TRBJ2-5; D ambiguous. V was shortened by 3 bases and J by 2 bases, with 7 bases between the two germline ends. The germline gives CDR1 SGHTA, CDR2 FQGNSA. This CDR3 contains 13 residues. The CDR3 spells CASSFKTQETQYF. The CDR3 DNA reads TGTGCCAGCAGCTTTAAGACACAAGAGACCCAGTACTTC. The full variable domain, with the rest looked up from reference TRBV7-2 and TRBJ2-5, is GAGVSQSPSNKVTEKGKDVELRCDPISGHTALYWYRQSLGQGLEFLIYFQGNSAPDKSGLPSDRFSAERTGGSVSTLTIQRTQQEDSAVYLCASSFKTQETQYFGPGTRLLVL.

The J gene is TRBJ2-1, the V gene TRBV28, with TRBD2 identical over 9 bases. CDR3 length equals 15 residues. Losses at the gene ends were 5 bases for V and 6 bases for J; bases not matched to a gene: 8. CDR1 and CDR2 from the germline V gene are MDHEN and SYDVKM. CDR3 region: CASSNRTSAFNEQFF. In DNA form, the CDR3 reads TGTGCCAGCAGTAACCGGACTAGCGCATTCAATGAGCAGTTCTTC.

This clone was found a few times. This specimen includes other DNA sequences encoding the same CDR3. This chain connects TRBV5-4 to TRBJ2-3; 8 bases fit TRBD2. This CDR3 comprises 12 residues. V shed 7 bases, J shed 6 bases, and the junction held 4 bases outside the gene matches. Germline V lookup: CDR1 SGHNT, CDR2 YYREEE (reference sequence). CDR3 coding DNA: TGTGCCAGCCGGGGGGGGAGTGATACGCAGTATTTT. This translates into CASRGGSDTQYF. The variable domain in full, completed from reference TRBV5-4 and TRBJ2-3, reads ETGVTQSPTHLIKTRGQQVTLRCSSQSGHNTVSWYQQALGQGPQFIFQYYREEENGRGNFPPRFSGLQFPNYSSELNVNALELDDSALYLCASRGGSDTQYFGPGTRLTVL.

J is TRBJ2-1 and V is TRBV4-3; D call uncertain. There are 14 residues in the CDR3. In germline, CDR1 is LGHNA, CDR2 YSLEER. Trimming stripped 4 bases from V and 9 bases from J, with 16 bases between. CDR3 nucleotide sequence: TGCGCCAGCAGCCGAGACACCTTGTCCAGTGAGCAGTTCTTC. It encodes CASSRDTLSSEQFF.

There are a few counts of this clone. The genes are TRBV7-9 and TRBJ2-3, with D unclear. The CDR3 runs to 12 residues. Germline loops: CDR1 SEHNR, CDR2 FQNEAQ (reference sequence). Trimming took 6 bases from V and 3 from J, leaving 7 bases between them. DNA for the CDR3: TGTGCCAGCAGGACGGAGACAGATACGCAGTATTTT. The encoded protein is CASRTETDTQYF. The full variable domain, with the rest looked up from reference TRBV7-9 and TRBJ2-3, is DTGVSQNPRHKITKRGQNVTFRCDPISEHNRLYWYRQTLGQGPEFLTYFQNEAQLEKSRLLSDRFSAERPKGSFSTLEIQRTEQGDSAMYLCASRTETDTQYFGPGTRLTVL.

The chain combines TRBV7-9 with TRBJ2-3; 8 nucleotides line up with TRBD2. Germline CDR1 is SEHNR and CDR2 is FQNEAQ (reference sequence). This CDR3 is 17 amino acids long. The ends lost 5 bases at V and 4 bases at J; junction bases unmatched: 14. The CDR3 nucleotides read TGTGCCAGCAGCCATACAGGAGCGGGAGTCGGAGCAGATACGCAGTATTTT. Translated: CASSHTGAGVGADTQYF.

V usage is TRBV5-1 and J usage is TRBJ2-5; 10 positions agree with TRBD2. This CDR3 spans 17 amino acids. Germline lookup yields CDR1 SGHRS and CDR2 YFSETQ. The V gene end was trimmed by 4 bases and the J gene end by 5 bases; junction bases not matched to a gene: 14. The DNA for the CDR3 is TGCGCCAGCAGCCCCCCCATACTAGCGGGGACGTTTGAGACCCAGTACTTC. Translation: CASSPPILAGTFETQYF.

V usage is TRBV30 and J usage is TRBJ1-1, with 7 nucleotides matching TRBD1. The CDR3 has 13 residues. The germline gives CDR1 GTSNPN, CDR2 SVGIG (reference sequence). J gave up 3 bases and V 3 bases, and 4 bases lay outside the gene matches. The CDR3 loop is CAWSPDRDTEAFF. The CDR3 coding sequence is TGTGCCTGGAGCCCTGACAGGGACACTGAAGCTTTCTTT. The full variable domain, with the rest looked up from reference TRBV30 and TRBJ1-1, is SQTIHQWPATLVQPVGSPLSLECTVEGTSNPNLYWYRQAAGRGLQLLFYSVGIGQISSEVPQNLSASRPQDRQFILSSKKLLLSDSGFYLCAWSPDRDTEAFFGQGTRLTVV.

This clone came up once. J is TRBJ2-5 and V is TRBV30; 7 bases fit TRBD2. Trimming at V came to 2 bases and at J to 5 bases, leaving 11 bases not matched to a gene. In germline, CDR1 is GTSNPN, CDR2 SVGIG (reference sequence). The CDR3 is 15 amino acids. The CDR3 sequence: CAWSPQTSWGETQYF. CDR3 coding DNA: TGTGCCTGGAGTCCTCAGACTAGCTGGGGCGAGACCCAGTACTTC.

This clone was counted between two and nine times. The V gene is TRBV5-1, the J gene TRBJ2-1, with 7 bases that match TRBD2. This CDR3 comprises 13 residues. V lost 0 bases, J lost 9 bases, and 3 bases stayed unmatched. The germline V gene has CDR1 SGHRS and CDR2 YFSETQ. The CDR3 here is CASSLAGRSEQFF. CDR3 nucleotides: TGCGCCAGCAGCTTGGCCGGGAGGAGTGAGCAGTTCTTC.

This sequence joins TRBV11-1 and TRBJ2-7; D may be TRBD1 (5 bases). Germline V gene data show CDR1 as SGHAT and CDR2 as FQDESV (reference sequence). The CDR3 has 12 amino acids. The germline V and J ends were trimmed by 4 bases and 4 bases, with 8 bases remaining between them. The chain's CDR3 is CASSSTEYEQYF. In nucleotides, the CDR3 is TGTGCCAGCAGCTCGACAGAGTACGAGCAGTACTTC.

This clone was detected a few times. The V and J genes are TRBV6-5 and TRBJ1-1, with D possibly matching TRBD1 (5 bases). Trimming cost V 9 bases and J 1 base, with 12 bases left between them. The germline gives CDR1 MNHEY, CDR2 SVGAGI. The CDR3 has 13 amino acids. CDR3 in DNA: TGTGCCAGTTCCCTCAGGGCGAACACTGAAGCTTTCTTT. Protein: CASSLRANTEAFF.

On this clone itself: This sample includes further DNA sequences coding for the same CDR3. The gene calls are TRBV7-2 and TRBJ2-3; no clear D gene. This CDR3 is 11 amino acids long. Trimming shortened V by 5 bases and J by 4 bases, and 4 bases separated the two germline ends. CDR1 SGHTA and CDR2 FQGNSA come from the germline V gene. The CDR3 protein is CASSLADTQYF. In DNA, the CDR3 is TGTGCCAGCAGCCTTGCAGATACGCAGTATTTT.

This clone was counted only a few times. The J gene is TRBJ1-1, the V gene TRBV7-2; D is unclear. In germline, CDR1 is SGHTA, CDR2 FQGNSA. The CDR3 is 13 residues long. V shed 5 bases and J shed 1 base, with 8 bases lying between them. The CDR3, as DNA: TGTGCCAGCAGCCAACAGAAGAACACTGAAGCTTTCTTT. It translates to CASSQQKNTEAFF.

The chain employs TRBV9 and TRBJ1-6; no clear D. Germline loops: CDR1 SGDLS, CDR2 YYNGEE. The V and J ends lost 0 bases and 8 bases respectively, with 12 bases between them. This CDR3 region has 15 residues. The CDR3 loop is CASSVAGSGDSPLHF. CDR3 bases: TGTGCCAGCAGCGTAGCCGGGTCCGGAGATTCACCCCTCCACTTT.

The CDR3, as DNA: TGTGCCAGCACCTTGGAGGATAGAGAAGCTTTCTTT. This sequence encodes CASTLEDREAFF. This chain uses TRBV28 with TRBJ1-1; no clear D. The CDR3 is 12 residues long. From germline, CDR1 is MDHEN and CDR2 SYDVKM. V was clipped by 7 bases and J by 8 bases, with 14 bases between them.

This clone was observed a handful of times. The chain uses TRBV27 and TRBJ2-7; 9 bases agree with TRBD1. The V segment lost 5 bases and the J segment 7 bases; nucleotides outside the gene matches: 9. The CDR3 contains 14 residues. Germline V gene lookup returns CDR1 MNHEY and CDR2 SMNVEV (reference sequence). CDR3 protein: CASSPGQGVGEQYF. As DNA, the CDR3 is TGTGCCAGCAGTCCGGGACAGGGTGTTGGGGAGCAGTACTTC.

This chain joins TRBV18 and TRBJ1-2; TRBD1 matches 10 bases. This CDR3 contains 14 residues. V gave up 4 bases and J gave up 7 bases; unmatched junction bases: 6. CDR1 and CDR2 (germline): KGHSH, LQKENI. In DNA, the CDR3 is TGTGCCAGCTCACTGGACAGGGGGGTCTCTGGCTACACCTTC. Translating it yields CASSLDRGVSGYTF.

This clone was seen more than once but under ten times. The V and J genes are TRBV6-5 and TRBJ2-7; 8 bases line up with TRBD2. The CDR3 totals 14 residues. Germline V lookup: CDR1 MNHEY, CDR2 SVGAGI. V gave up 6 bases and J gave up 3 bases; unmatched junction bases: 7. DNA of the CDR3: TGTGCCAGCAGCCCCGGGGGGGCGGACTACGAGCAGTACTTC. It encodes CASSPGGADYEQYF.

This clone came up a few times. The gene calls are TRBV19 and TRBJ1-5, with D possibly matching TRBD1 (6 bases). V lost 2 bases and J 7 bases, leaving 12 bases between the germline ends. CDR1 is LNHDA and CDR2 is SQIVND in the germline V gene (reference sequence). There are 14 residues in the CDR3. This CDR3 is CASSIRPGDQPQHF. The CDR3 nucleotides read TGTGCCAGTAGTATAAGGCCAGGGGACCAGCCCCAGCATTTT.

The V and J genes are TRBV7-2 and TRBJ2-1, with 7 bases matching TRBD1. The J segment lost 5 bases and the V segment lost 1 base, leaving 5 bases of the junction unmatched. Germline V gene sequence: CDR1 SGHTA, CDR2 FQGNSA. The CDR3 runs to 15 residues. The CDR3 reads CASSLVGGWNNEQFF. The CDR3 DNA reads as TGTGCCAGCAGCTTAGTAGGGGGCTGGAACAATGAGCAGTTCTTC.

The table lists this clone with a few counts. V usage is TRBV5-6 and J usage is TRBJ1-5; D unresolved. V lost 1 base and J 7 bases, leaving 15 bases between the germline ends. CDR3 length: 15 amino acids. Germline CDR1 SGHDT, CDR2 YYEEEE. The CDR3 sequence: CASSLSPLREQPQHF. The CDR3 DNA reads TGTGCCAGCAGCTTGAGTCCCCTAAGAGAACAGCCCCAGCATTTT.

This clone was recorded a few times. The CDR3 region has the DNA TGTGCCAGCCCCAGGACTAGCGGGAGGGGTGAGCAGTTCTTC. As protein: CASPRTSGRGEQFF. The chain recombines TRBV2 with TRBJ2-1, with TRBD2 matching over 15 bases. Trimming removed 8 bases from V and 9 bases from J; junction bases left unmatched: 5. CDR3 length: 14 amino acids. Per the germline V gene, CDR1 is SNHLY and CDR2 is FYNNEI.

This clone was recorded a few times. The chain employs TRBV5-1 and TRBJ1-2; D remains unclear. Trimming removed 0 bases at V and 7 bases at J, with 7 bases between. The CDR3 runs to 12 residues. Germline V gene sequence: CDR1 SGHRS, CDR2 YFSETQ. This chain's CDR3 is CASSLGGSGYTF. The CDR3 DNA sequence: TGCGCCAGCAGCTTGGGAGGAAGTGGCTACACCTTC.

This clone showed up just a few times. The V and J genes are TRBV29-1 and TRBJ1-2; 7 nucleotides agree with TRBD1. Trimming took 8 bases from V and 8 from J; bases not matched to a gene: 8. Germline assignment: CDR1 SQVTM and CDR2 ANQGSEA. The CDR3 extends over 11 amino acids. The CDR3: CSLRGGTGYTF. CDR3 sequence (DNA): TGCAGCTTGCGAGGGGGCACGGGCTACACCTTC.

Here the CDR3 reads CSGGQARGYGYTF. The CDR3 bases are TGCAGCGGTGGACAGGCCCGGGGCTATGGCTACACCTTC. V is TRBV29-1 and J is TRBJ1-2; TRBD1 matches at 7 bases. CDR1 is SQVTM and CDR2 is ANQGSEA in the germline V gene. The CDR3 length is 13 residues. J gave up 4 bases and V 7 bases, and 9 bases lay outside the gene matches.

This clone was detected a few times. CDR3 amino acids: CAILGRKLFF. CDR3 nucleotides: TGTGCCATACTAGGACGGAAACTGTTTTTT. The chain joins TRBV2 to TRBJ1-4; D unclear. Looked up from germline, CDR1 is SNHLY and CDR2 is FYNNEI. V was pared by 10 bases and J by 11 bases, with 11 bases between. This CDR3 has 10 amino acids.

The V and J genes are TRBV30 and TRBJ2-6; perhaps TRBD2 as D (5 bases). V lost 2 bases to trimming and J lost 0 bases, with 20 bases between them. CDR1 and CDR2 (germline): GTSNPN, SVGIG (reference sequence). This CDR3 comprises 19 residues. The CDR3: CAWSRGKEAISSGANVLTF. CDR3 sequence (DNA): TGTGCCTGGAGTCGGGGAAAGGAGGCGATCAGCTCTGGGGCCAACGTCCTGACTTTC.

The rearrangement uses TRBV9 and TRBJ2-7, with a possible D match to TRBD1 (5 bases). Germline lookup yields CDR1 SGDLS and CDR2 YYNGEE. V was clipped by 0 bases and J by 0 bases, with 10 bases between them. The CDR3 consists of 15 residues. The CDR3, as DNA: TGTGCCAGCAGCGTAGGGCAGGGTCACTCCTACGAGCAGTACTTC. This codes for CASSVGQGHSYEQYF.

This clone turned up a few times. The chain combines TRBV5-1 with TRBJ1-1; 9 nucleotides match TRBD1. The CDR3 spans 14 residues. Losses at the gene ends were 3 bases for V and 4 bases for J; bases not matched to a gene: 4. Germline assignment: CDR1 SGHRS and CDR2 YFSETQ. The CDR3 reads CASSSDRGGTEAFF. Here the CDR3 DNA reads TGCGCCAGCAGCTCGGACAGGGGAGGCACTGAAGCTTTCTTT. The variable domain in full, with the rest retrieved from reference TRBV5-1 and TRBJ1-1, is KAGVTQTPRYLIKTRGQQVTLSCSPISGHRSVSWYQQTPGQGLQFLFEYFSETQRNKGNFPGRFSGRQFSNSRSEMNVSTLELGDSALYLCASSSDRGGTEAFFGQGTRLTVV.

This clone was detected only a few times. The gene calls are TRBV6-5 and TRBJ2-2; D is uncertain. From germline, CDR1 is MNHEY and CDR2 SVGAGI. V was shortened by 0 bases and J by 7 bases, with 6 bases between the two germline ends. The CDR3 is 13 amino acids. The chain's CDR3 is CASSYSTIGELFF. CDR3 DNA: TGTGCCAGCAGTTACTCGACAATCGGGGAGCTGTTTTTT.